The clone carrying this T cell receptor (beta chain) was seen repeatedly, ten times or more. At one end, the junction sequence differs from germline, possibly due to a read error. This CDR3 is built from 18 residues. CDR1 is SGHTS, CDR2 YDEGEE, per germline. The sample belongs to a study of CDR3 diversity in severe acne. A single record per CDR3 protein comes from TCRdb applying MiXCR to the PCR reads. The sample holds about 85,000 distinct CDR3 sequences, about 50% seen once. This clonotype was obtained from a male donor in good health, serving as a control. Sequencing was performed on blood. The rearrangement uses TRBV5-8 and TRBJ1-2; D is unclear. In DNA form, the CDR3 reads TGTGCCAGCAGCGATTACGGACTCACCGTTTCGGCCAGTACTAATCATGGCTTC. It specifies CASSDYGLTVSASTNHGF.